This TCR beta chain was profiled in a study of CD8+ T cells in alopecia areata. The ends were cut back, 2 bases at V and 6 bases at J, with 7 bases in the middle. Germline CDR1 GTSNPN, CDR2 SVGIG (reference sequence). The CDR3 extends over 11 amino acids. Isolated RNA was reverse transcribed into cDNA used as the sequencing template. TCRdb's copy holds only in-frame clones and misses some; the assay was immunoSEQ multiplex PCR. The sample records about 150,000 clones, about 54% being singletons. The receptor was derived from a human donor in good health. Sequencing was carried out using CD4+ T cells sorted from blood. The chain uses TRBV30 and TRBJ1-1; no clear D gene. The CDR3 region is CAWSFTAEAFF. Here the CDR3 DNA reads TGTGCCTGGAGTTTTACGGCTGAAGCTTTCTTT.